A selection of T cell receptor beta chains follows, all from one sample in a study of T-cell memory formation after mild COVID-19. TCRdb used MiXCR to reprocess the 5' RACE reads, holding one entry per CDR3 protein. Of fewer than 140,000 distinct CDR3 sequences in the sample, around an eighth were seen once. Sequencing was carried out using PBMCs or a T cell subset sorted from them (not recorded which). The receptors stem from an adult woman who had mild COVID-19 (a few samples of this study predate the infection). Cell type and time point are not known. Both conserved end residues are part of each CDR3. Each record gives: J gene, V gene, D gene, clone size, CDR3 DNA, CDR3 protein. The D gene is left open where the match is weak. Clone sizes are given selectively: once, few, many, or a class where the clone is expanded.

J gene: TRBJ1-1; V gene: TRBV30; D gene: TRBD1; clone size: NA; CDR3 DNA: TGTGCCTGGAATCGGGACAGGGTTATCAACACTGAAGCTTTCTTT; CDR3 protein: CAWNRDRVINTEAFF
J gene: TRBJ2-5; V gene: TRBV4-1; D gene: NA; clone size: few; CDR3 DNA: TGCGCCAGCAGCCAACCAAGCAGGGCACAGACCCAGTACTTC; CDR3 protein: CASSQPSRAQTQYF
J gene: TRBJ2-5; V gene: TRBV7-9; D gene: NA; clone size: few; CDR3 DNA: TGTGCCAGCACCCAGGAGTACCAAGAGACCCAGTACTTC; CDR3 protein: CASTQEYQETQYF
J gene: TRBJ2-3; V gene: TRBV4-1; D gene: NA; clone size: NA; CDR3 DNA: TGCGCCAGCAGCCAAGACGGGGCTGACACAGATACGCAGTATTTT; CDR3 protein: CASSQDGADTDTQYF
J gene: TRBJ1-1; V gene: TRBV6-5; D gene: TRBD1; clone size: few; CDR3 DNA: TGTGCCAGCAGTTACTCGACAGGGACTAGTGAAGCTTTCTTT; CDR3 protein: CASSYSTGTSEAFF
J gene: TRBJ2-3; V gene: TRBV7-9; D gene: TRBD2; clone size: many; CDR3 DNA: TGTGCCAGCAGCTGGGGGACTAGCCGAGATACGCAGTATTTT; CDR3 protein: CASSWGTSRDTQYF
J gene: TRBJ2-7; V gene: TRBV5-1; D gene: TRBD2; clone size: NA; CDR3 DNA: TGCGCCAGCAGCCCTAGCGGGAGTACGTACGAGCAGTACTTC; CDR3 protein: CASSPSGSTYEQYF
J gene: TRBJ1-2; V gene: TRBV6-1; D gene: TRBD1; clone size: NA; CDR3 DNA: TGTGCCAGCAGTGAAGTACCGGGACAGGGGGCCAATGGCTACACCTTC; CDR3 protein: CASSEVPGQGANGYTF
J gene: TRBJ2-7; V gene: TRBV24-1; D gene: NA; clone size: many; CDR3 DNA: TGTGCCACCAGTGAATCAAATACAGGGAAGAGAGGTTACGAGCAGTACTTC; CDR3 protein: CATSESNTGKRGYEQYF
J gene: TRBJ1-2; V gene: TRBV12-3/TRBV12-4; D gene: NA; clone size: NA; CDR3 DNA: TGTGCCAGCAGTTCCCCTGTGGGGGGCGGAAAAGGCTACACCTTC; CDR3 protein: CASSSPVGGGKGYTF
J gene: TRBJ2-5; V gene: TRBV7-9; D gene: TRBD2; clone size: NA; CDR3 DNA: TGTGCCAGCAGCCCTCGGGAGGGAGAGACCCAGTACTTC; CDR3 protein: CASSPREGETQYF
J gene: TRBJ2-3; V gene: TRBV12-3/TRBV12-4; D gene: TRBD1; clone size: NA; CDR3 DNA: TGTGCCAGCAGTTTCAGGGGGCGCGACACAGATACGCAGTATTTT; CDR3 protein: CASSFRGRDTDTQYF
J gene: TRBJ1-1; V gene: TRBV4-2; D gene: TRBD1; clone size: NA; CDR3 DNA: TGTGCCAGCAGCCAAGTGGACAGGGGCATGAACACTGAAGCTTTCTTT; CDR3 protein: CASSQVDRGMNTEAFF
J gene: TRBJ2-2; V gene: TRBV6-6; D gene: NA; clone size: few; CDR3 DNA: TGTGCCAGCAGTTACTCGTTCGAGGACTACCTTGGGACCGGGGAGCTGTTTTTT; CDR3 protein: CASSYSFEDYLGTGELFF
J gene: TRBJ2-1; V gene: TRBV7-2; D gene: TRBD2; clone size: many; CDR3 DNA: TGTGCCAGCAGCTTAGTTCTAGCGGAGGGGCCGCGGTACAATGAGCAGTTCTTC; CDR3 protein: CASSLVLAEGPRYNEQFF
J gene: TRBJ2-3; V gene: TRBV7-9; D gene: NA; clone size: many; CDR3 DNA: TGTGCCAGCAGCTTGCCTTCTAGGTCGGATACGCAGTATTTT; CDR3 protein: CASSLPSRSDTQYF
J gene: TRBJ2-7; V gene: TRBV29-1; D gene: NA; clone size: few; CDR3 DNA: TGCAGCGTTTCCCACCAGTCCTACGAGCAGTACTTC; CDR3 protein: CSVSHQSYEQYF
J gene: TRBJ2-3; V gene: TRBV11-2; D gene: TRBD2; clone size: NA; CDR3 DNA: TGTGCCTTCGGACTAGCGGGTCGCACAGATACGCAGTATTTT; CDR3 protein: CAFGLAGRTDTQYF
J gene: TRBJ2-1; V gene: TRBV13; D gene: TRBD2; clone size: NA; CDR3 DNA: TGTGCCAGCAGCACCTCTAGCGGGGGGGCAGGATTGAATGAGCAGTTCTTC; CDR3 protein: CASSTSSGGAGLNEQFF
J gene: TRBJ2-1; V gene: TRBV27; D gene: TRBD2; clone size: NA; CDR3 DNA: TGTGCCAGCAGTCTCTTAGCGGGAGGGCCTGGTAGCTCCTACAATGAGCAGTTCTTC; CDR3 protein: CASSLLAGGPGSSYNEQFF
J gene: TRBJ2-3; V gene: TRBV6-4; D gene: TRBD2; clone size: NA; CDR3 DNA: TGTGCCAGCAGTGACACTAGCGGGGGGGCAGATACGCAGTATTTT; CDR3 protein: CASSDTSGGADTQYF
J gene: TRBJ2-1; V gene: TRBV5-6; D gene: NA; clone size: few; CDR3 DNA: TGTGCCAGCAGCTTGGGGGCTGGGAGGCAGCAGTTCTTC; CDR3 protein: CASSLGAGRQQFF
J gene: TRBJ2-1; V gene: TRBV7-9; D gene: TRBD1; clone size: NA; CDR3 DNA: TGTGCCAGCAGCCCAACAGGGGGGATCGCTGATGAGCAGTTCTTC; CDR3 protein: CASSPTGGIADEQFF
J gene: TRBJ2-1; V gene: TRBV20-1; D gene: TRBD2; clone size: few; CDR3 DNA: TGCAGTGCTAGGGAACTAGCGGGGGAGTACAATGAGCAGTTCTTC; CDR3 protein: CSARELAGEYNEQFF
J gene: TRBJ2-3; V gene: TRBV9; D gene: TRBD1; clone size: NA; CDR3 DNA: TGTGCCAGCAGCGGGGACAGGGCGTACACAGATACGCAGTATTTT; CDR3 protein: CASSGDRAYTDTQYF
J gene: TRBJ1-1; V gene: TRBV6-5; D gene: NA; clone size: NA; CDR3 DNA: TGTGCCAGCAGTTCCCCGGGGGTCACTGAAGCTTTCTTT; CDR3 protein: CASSSPGVTEAFF
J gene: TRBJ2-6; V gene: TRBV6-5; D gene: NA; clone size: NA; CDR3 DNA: TGTGCCAGCAGTTACTTAACGGTTGGGGGGGCCAACGTCCTGACTTTC; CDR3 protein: CASSYLTVGGANVLTF
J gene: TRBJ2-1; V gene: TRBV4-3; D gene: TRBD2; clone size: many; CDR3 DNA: TGCGCCAGCCGAGTTGGGGCGGGGGACAATGAGCAGTTCTTC; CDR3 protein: CASRVGAGDNEQFF
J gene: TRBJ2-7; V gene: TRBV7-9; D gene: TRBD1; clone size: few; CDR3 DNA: TGTGCCAGCAGCGACGGGACAGGGGGCTTGGAGCAGTACTTC; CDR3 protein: CASSDGTGGLEQYF
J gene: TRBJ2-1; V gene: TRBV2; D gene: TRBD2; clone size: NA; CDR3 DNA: TGTGCCAGCAGGGCCACTAGCGGGACGAACAATGAGCAGTTCTTC; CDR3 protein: CASRATSGTNNEQFF
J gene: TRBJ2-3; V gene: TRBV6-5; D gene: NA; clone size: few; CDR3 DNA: TGTGCCAGCAGACTGACTAGTTCCACAGATACGCAGTATTTT; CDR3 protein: CASRLTSSTDTQYF
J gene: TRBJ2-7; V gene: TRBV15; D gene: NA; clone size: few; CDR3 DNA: TGTGCCACCAGCAGAGATTCCCTGACAGGCCTTTACGAGCAGTACTTC; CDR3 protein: CATSRDSLTGLYEQYF
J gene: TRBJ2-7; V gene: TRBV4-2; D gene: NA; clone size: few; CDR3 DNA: TGTGCCAGCAGCCAAGAAAAATTTACCTACGAGCAGTACTTC; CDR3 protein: CASSQEKFTYEQYF
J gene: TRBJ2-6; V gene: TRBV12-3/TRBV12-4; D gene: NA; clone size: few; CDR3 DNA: TGTGCCAGTCGGCCTGGGGCCAACGTCCTGACTTTC; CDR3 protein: CASRPGANVLTF
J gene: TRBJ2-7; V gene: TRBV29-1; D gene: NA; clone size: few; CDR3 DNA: TGCAGCGTTGTCACCGGGGACAAGAAGCTTTTC; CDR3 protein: CSVVTGDKKLF